The entry below describes one T cell receptor (beta chain). These data come from a study of long-term antiretroviral therapy in people with HIV. The libraries were made with immunoSEQ v3.0 at survey level. Repertoires were generated with immunoSEQ multiplex PCR, while TCRdb's copy carries only in-frame clones and drops some. The sample lists under 30,000 clones, 65% to 85% seen once, with around 10% in the top ten. CDR1 is SGHAT and CDR2 is FQNNGV in the germline V gene. This CDR3 comprises 15 residues. The V end was cut by 5 bases, the J end by 7 bases, with 21 bases between. The sequencing used unsorted PBMCs, collected 2.1 years after starting antiretroviral therapy. The clonotype originates from a young man with HIV. The chain is built from TRBV11-2 and TRBJ2-7; D may correspond to TRBD1 or TRBD2 (6 bases each). CDR3 residues: CASSPGGWGAEEQYF. CDR3 DNA: TGTGCCAGCAGCCCCGGGGGTTGGGGGGCAGAGGAGCAGTACTTC.